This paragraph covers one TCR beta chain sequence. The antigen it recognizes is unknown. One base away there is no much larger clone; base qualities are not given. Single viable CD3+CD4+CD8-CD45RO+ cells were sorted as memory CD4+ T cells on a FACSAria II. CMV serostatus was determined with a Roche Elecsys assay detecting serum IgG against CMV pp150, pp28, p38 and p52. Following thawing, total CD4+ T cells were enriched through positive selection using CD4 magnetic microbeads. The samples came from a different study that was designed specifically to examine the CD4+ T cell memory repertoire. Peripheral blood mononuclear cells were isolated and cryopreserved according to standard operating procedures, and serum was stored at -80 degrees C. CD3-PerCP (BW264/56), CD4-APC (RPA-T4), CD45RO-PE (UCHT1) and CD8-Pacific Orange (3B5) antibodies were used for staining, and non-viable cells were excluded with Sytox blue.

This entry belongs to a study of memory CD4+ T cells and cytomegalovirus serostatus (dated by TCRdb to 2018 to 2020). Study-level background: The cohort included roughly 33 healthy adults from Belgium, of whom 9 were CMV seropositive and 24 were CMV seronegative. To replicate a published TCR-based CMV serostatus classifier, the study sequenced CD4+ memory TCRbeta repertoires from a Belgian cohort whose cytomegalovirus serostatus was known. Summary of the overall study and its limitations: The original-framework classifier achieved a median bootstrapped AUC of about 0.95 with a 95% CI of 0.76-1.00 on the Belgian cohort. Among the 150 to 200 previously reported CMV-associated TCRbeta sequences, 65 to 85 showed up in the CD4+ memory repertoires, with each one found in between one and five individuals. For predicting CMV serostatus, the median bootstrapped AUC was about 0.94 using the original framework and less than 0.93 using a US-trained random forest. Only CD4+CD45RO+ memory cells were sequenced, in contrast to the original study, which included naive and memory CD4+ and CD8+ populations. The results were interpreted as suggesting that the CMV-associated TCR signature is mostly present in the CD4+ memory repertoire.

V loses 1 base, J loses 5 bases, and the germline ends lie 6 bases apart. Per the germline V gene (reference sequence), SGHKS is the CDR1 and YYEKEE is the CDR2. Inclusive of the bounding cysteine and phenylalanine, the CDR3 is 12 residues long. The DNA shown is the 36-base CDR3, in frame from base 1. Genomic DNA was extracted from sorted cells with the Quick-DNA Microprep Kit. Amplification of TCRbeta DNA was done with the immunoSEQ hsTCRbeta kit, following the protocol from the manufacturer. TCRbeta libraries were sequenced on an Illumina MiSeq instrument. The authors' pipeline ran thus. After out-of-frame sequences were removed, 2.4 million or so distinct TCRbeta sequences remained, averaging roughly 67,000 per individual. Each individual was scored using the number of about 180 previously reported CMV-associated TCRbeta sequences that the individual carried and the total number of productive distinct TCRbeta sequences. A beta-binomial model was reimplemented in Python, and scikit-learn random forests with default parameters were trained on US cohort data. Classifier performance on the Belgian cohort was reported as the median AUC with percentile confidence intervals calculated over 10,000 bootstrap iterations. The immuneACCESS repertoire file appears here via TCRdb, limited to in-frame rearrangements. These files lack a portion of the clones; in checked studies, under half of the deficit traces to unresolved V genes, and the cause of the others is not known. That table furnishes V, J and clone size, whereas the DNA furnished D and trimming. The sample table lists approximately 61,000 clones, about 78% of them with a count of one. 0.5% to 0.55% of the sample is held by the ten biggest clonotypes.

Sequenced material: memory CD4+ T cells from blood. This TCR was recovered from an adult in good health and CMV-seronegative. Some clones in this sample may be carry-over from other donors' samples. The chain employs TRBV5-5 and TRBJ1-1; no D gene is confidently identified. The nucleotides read TGTGCCAGCAGCTTGTCCTGGACTGAAGCTTTCTTT. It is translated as CASSLSWTEAFF.